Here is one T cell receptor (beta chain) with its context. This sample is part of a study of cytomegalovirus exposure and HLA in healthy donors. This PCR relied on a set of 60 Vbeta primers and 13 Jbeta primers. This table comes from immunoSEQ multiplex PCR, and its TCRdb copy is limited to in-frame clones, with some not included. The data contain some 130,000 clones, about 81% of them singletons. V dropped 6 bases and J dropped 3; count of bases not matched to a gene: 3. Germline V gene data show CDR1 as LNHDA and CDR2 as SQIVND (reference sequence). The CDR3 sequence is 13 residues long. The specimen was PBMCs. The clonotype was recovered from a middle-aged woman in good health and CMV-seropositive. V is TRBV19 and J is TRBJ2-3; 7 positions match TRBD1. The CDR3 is CASRLTGTDTQYF. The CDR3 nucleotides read TGTGCCAGTAGGCTGACAGGGACAGATACGCAGTATTTT.